This TCR beta chain was profiled in a study of blood T cell repertoires in COVID-19. In the study overall: The analysed material was cDNA or gDNA that came from T cells, B-cell-depleted T cells, or PBMCs.

The assay was immunoSEQ multiplex PCR, and TCRdb's table has in-frame clones only and misses some. The sample holds over 85,000 clones, roughly 87% seen once. V gave up 2 bases and J gave up 3 bases, with 8 bases separating them. The CDR3 extends over 14 amino acids. Germline CDR1 MDHEN, CDR2 SYDVKM. This TCR came from a human donor in a cohort sampled during active COVID-19. The chain is built from TRBV28 and TRBJ1-5; D unclear. Sequenced sample: peripheral blood. CDR3 protein: CASSLGRYNQPQHF. The DNA for the CDR3 is TGTGCCAGCAGTTTAGGCAGGTACAATCAGCCCCAGCATTTT.